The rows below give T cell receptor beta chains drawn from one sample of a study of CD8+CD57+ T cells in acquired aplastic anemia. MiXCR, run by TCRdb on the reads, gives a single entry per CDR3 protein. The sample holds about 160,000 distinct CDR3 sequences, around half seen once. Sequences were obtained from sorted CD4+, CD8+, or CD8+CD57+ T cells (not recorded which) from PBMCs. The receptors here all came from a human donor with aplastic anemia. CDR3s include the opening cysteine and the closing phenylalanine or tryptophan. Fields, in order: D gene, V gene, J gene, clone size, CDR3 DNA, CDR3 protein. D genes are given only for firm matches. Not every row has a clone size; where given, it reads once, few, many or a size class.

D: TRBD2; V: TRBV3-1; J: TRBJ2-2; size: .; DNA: TGTGCCAGCAGACCCGGGACTAGCGGTACCAACACCGGGGAGCTGTTTTTT; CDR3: CASRPGTSGTNTGELFF
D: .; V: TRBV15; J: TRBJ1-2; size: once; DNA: TGTGCCACCAGCCTGGGGGGCCTGCTTGGCTACACCTTC; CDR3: CATSLGGLLGYTF
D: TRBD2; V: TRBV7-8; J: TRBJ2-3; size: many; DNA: TGTGCCAGCAGCACTGTAGCGGGAGGGCGGAGCACAGATACGCAGTATTTT; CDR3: CASSTVAGGRSTDTQYF
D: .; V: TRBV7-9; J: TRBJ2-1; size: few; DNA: TGTGCCAGCAGCGGGGGGGCATATAATGAGCAGTTCTTC; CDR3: CASSGGAYNEQFF
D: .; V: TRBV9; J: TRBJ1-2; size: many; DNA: TGTGCCAGCAGCGTAGCGGACAGCGCCGGCTATGGCTACACCTTC; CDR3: CASSVADSAGYGYTF
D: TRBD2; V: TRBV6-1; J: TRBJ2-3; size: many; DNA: TGTGCCAGCAAAGGGACTACCACAGATACGCAGTATTTT; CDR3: CASKGTTTDTQYF
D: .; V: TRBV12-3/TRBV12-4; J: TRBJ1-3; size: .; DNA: TGTGCCAGCAGTTTGACAGGCTTCTCTGGAAACACCATATATTTT; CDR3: CASSLTGFSGNTIYF
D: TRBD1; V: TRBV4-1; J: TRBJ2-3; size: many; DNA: TGCGCCAGCAGCTTAGACAGGGCAAGGGCAGATACGCAGTATTTT; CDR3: CASSLDRARADTQYF
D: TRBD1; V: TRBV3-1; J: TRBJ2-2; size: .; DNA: TGTGCCAGCAGCCAATCGGACAGGGTAGACGGGGAGCTGTTTTTT; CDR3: CASSQSDRVDGELFF
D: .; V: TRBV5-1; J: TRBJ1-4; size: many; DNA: TGCGCCAGCAGCACAGGGTCCCGTGCAACTAATGAAAAACTGTTTTTT; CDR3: CASSTGSRATNEKLFF
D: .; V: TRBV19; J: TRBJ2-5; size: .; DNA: TGTGCCAGTAGTCAACAGGGAAAGACCCAGTACTTC; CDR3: CASSQQGKTQYF
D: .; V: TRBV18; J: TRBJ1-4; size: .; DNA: TGTGCCAGCTCTCAAATCAGGGCAACTAATGAAAAACTGTTTTTT; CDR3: CASSQIRATNEKLFF
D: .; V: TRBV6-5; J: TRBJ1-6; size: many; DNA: TGTGCCAGCAGAGGAAGGGGCCTTGAGAATTCACCCCTCCACTTT; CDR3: CASRGRGLENSPLHF
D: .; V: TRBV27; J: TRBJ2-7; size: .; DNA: TGTGCCAGCAGTTACGACCTACTCTCCTACGAGCAGTACTTC; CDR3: CASSYDLLSYEQYF
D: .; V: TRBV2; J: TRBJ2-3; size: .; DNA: TGTGCCAGCAGTGGAAGTAAAGTTGAGCAGTATTTT; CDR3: CASSGSKVEQYF
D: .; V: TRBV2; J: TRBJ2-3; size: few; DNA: TGTGCCAGCAGGCAAGCGGCGACAGGCCCAGATACGCAGTATTTT; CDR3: CASRQAATGPDTQYF
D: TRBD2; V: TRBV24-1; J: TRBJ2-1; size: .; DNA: TGTGCCACCTCTACCGGGACTAGCGGGGGGGCTTATGAGCAGTTCTTC; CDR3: CATSTGTSGGAYEQFF
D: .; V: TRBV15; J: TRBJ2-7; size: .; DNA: TGTGCCACCAGCAGCCCGGGGGGCAGGGGAAGCTACGAGCAGTACTTC; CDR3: CATSSPGGRGSYEQYF
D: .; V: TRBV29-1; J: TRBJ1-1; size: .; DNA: TGCAGCGCCCACTACCTACAGAAGAACACTGAAGCTTTCTTT; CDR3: CSAHYLQKNTEAFF
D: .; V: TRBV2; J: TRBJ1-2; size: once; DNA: TGTGCCAGCAGTCAAACAGGCTATGGCTACACCTTC; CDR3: CASSQTGYGYTF
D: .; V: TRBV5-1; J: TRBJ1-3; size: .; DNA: TGCGCCAGCAGCTTGGTTAGACGGGACGTCTCTGGAAACACCATATATTTT; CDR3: CASSLVRRDVSGNTIYF
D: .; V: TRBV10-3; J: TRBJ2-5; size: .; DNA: TGTGCCATCAGTGGTACACGGAAGCGGGAGACCCAGTACTTC; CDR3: CAISGTRKRETQYF
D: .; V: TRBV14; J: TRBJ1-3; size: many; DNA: TGTGCCAGCAGCCAAGGGCAGGGAAGTGGGAACACCATATATTTT; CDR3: CASSQGQGSGNTIYF
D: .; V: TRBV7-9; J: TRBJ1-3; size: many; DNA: TGTGCCAGCAGCTCACAAGGAAACACCATATATTTT; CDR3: CASSSQGNTIYF
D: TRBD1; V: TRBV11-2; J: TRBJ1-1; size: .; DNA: TGTGCCAGCGGATTTTCGGTCGCTAGGGGGCGCCGGGTGAACACTGAAGCTTTCTTT; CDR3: CASGFSVARGRRVNTEAFF